The clone carrying this T cell receptor (beta chain) was seen repeatedly, ten times or more. The data derive from a study of molecular identifiers for immune sequencing clone quantification. When naive CD8 T cells were sorted, they were gated as CD8+CD4-CCR7+CD45RA+. TCRdb reanalysed the PCR reads using MiXCR and keeps one entry per CDR3 protein. The sample holds around 470,000 distinct CDR3 sequences, about 21% seen once. The germline V and J ends were trimmed by 1 base and 5 bases, with 11 bases remaining between them. The germline gives CDR1 SGHAT, CDR2 FQNNGV. This CDR3 spans 14 amino acids. The receptor's source is a human donor in good health. Some libraries in this study had Jurkat cell RNA spiked in. The V and J genes are TRBV11-2 and TRBJ1-1; TRBD1 is a possible D gene (5 bases). The material sequenced was naive CD8+ T cells from blood, with Jurkat cell RNA spiked in. Subset in this sample: FACS-sorted CD8+CD4-CCR7+CD45RA+ naive T cells. The CDR3 here is CASSLAQGRTEAFF. CDR3 DNA sequence: TGTGCCAGCAGCTTAGCTCAGGGTCGGACTGAAGCTTTCTTT.